A selection of T cell receptor beta chains follows, all from one sample in a study of a mutant IDH1 vaccine in newly diagnosed glioma. Using immunoSEQ multiplex PCR, the repertoire was profiled, and TCRdb retains in-frame clones only, with some absent. The repertoire holds approximately 92,000 clones, 83% seen once, with approximately 7.4% in the top ten. The source material was PBMCs, sampled from a glioma patient treated with radiotherapy, temozolomide or both. These receptors were taken from a woman aged 50 to 60 with glioma. CDR3s leave out the opening cysteine and the closing phenylalanine or tryptophan. Not all rows give a size; the values are once, few, many and, for expanded clones, a class.

V	size	J	CDR3
TRBV5-1	.	TRBJ1-1	ASSSVGVNTEAF
TRBV5-4	.	TRBJ2-5	ASSWTGQETQY
TRBV6-5	.	TRBJ2-1	ASSYLDEQF
TRBV5-6	.	TRBJ2-3	ASSGRQGSTDTQY
TRBV11-2	few	TRBJ1-6	ASSLEVGSPLH
TRBV7-8	.	TRBJ1-3	ASSYGQGHGNTIY
TRBV28	few	TRBJ1-5	ASSLSTGSNQPQH
TRBV9	.	TRBJ2-5	ASSTSTGHYQETQY
TRBV19	.	TRBJ2-5	ASRRRDPETQY
TRBV30	few	TRBJ2-7	AWSGGGPSEQY
TRBV5-1	.	TRBJ2-4	ASSLETGGPQNIQY
TRBV7-2	.	TRBJ2-3	ASSLEGESDTQY
TRBV13	.	TRBJ1-2	ASSLRVDYGYT
TRBV5-4	.	TRBJ2-3	ASSLLVRGTDTQY
TRBV5-1	.	TRBJ2-5	ASSLAGGSGETQY
TRBV19	many	TRBJ1-1	ASSSTLNTEAF
TRBV5-1	once	TRBJ2-5	ASSSGGTQETQY
TRBV6-6	.	TRBJ1-2	ASSYRGGSYGYT
TRBV7-2	.	TRBJ2-5	ASSIEGRSQETQY
TRBV5-4	.	TRBJ2-2	ASSLGGRVDAGELF
TRBV5-1	.	TRBJ1-6	ASSLSGPLSDNSPLH
TRBV21-1	.	TRBJ1-2	ARVGPRGYT
TRBV5-8	.	TRBJ2-7	ASSSIGQGYEQY
TRBV7-9	.	TRBJ1-1	ASDRARVGNTEAF
TRBV25-1	.	TRBJ1-2	ASSDPNGYGGDGYT
TRBV5-1	.	TRBJ1-1	ASSSLDMNTEAF
TRBV28	few	TRBJ2-7	ASSPNRLGVSYEQY
TRBV4-2	few	TRBJ1-4	ASSQGEAGRNEKLF
TRBV7-6	.	TRBJ1-1	ASSLGTEAF
TRBV14	.	TRBJ1-5	ASSLRKKEGQPQH
TRBV7-9	.	TRBJ1-2	ASSLLSVNYGYT
TRBV2	few	TRBJ1-3	ASTELTGSGNTIY
TRBV14	.	TRBJ1-2	ASSKTVNT
TRBV5-1	.	TRBJ2-5	ASSYLGTSGETQY
TRBV5-4	few	TRBJ1-2	ASSLEGSYGYT
TRBV12-5	.	TRBJ2-7	ASVSRRGSYEQY
TRBV19	.	TRBJ1-2	ASSSGRLGYGYT
TRBV5-5	once	TRBJ1-1	ASSWPSGIRNTEAF
TRBV7-2	.	TRBJ1-2	ASSFDSLTEQLNGYT
TRBV15	.	TRBJ2-7	ATSRETGTYEQY
TRBV6-4	.	TRBJ1-5	ATIKGCQPQH
TRBV6-5	.	TRBJ2-1	ASRRGDNEQF
TRBV7-2	once	TRBJ2-7	ASSYDRYEQY
TRBV5-1	.	TRBJ2-1	ASSLDWGTGEQF
TRBV10-3	once	TRBJ2-7	AISREPIGTSALGTEQY
TRBV6-5	.	TRBJ1-2	ASSSTGYGYT
TRBV20-1	.	TRBJ1-2	SDQYGYT